The rows below give T cell receptor beta chains drawn from one sample of a study of cytomegalovirus exposure and HLA in healthy donors. Some clones are missing from TCRdb's copy, which holds only in-frame ones; the method was immunoSEQ multiplex PCR. This sample yields 130,000 or so clones, of which approximately 84% are seen a single time; 1.9% belongs to the top ten. Sequenced input: PBMCs. These receptors were obtained from a woman aged 40 to 50 in good health and CMV-seronegative. CDR3s leave out the opening cysteine and the closing phenylalanine or tryptophan. Each record gives: V gene, CDR3 protein.

v_gene: TRBV28; CDR3aa: ASSLDGRVTEAF
v_gene: TRBV5-6; CDR3aa: ASSSSLFVYEQY
v_gene: TRBV19; CDR3aa: ASSEGQGAYGYT
v_gene: TRBV5-6; CDR3aa: ASSYDLAQASKAF
v_gene: TRBV7-6; CDR3aa: ASSPGRGIVEQY
v_gene: TRBV6-1; CDR3aa: ASSEGLRGQRYGYT
v_gene: TRBV7-9; CDR3aa: ASSLERPNPHTDTQY
v_gene: TRBV14; CDR3aa: ASSHNTEAF
v_gene: TRBV7-9; CDR3aa: ASSNGGTSAYNEQF
v_gene: TRBV5-4; CDR3aa: ASSGQGVSSMSFSYNEQF
v_gene: TRBV7-2; CDR3aa: ASSFTHTGNEQF
v_gene: TRBV13; CDR3aa: ASSGDRVTEAF
v_gene: TRBV20-1; CDR3aa: SAIGGSEQY
v_gene: TRBV19; CDR3aa: ASSVRTDDREQY
v_gene: TRBV7-2; CDR3aa: ASSLRSPWGGSSYEQY
v_gene: TRBV6-5; CDR3aa: ASSSGLPHTDTQY
v_gene: TRBV27; CDR3aa: ASSLFREGRVY
v_gene: TRBV10-3; CDR3aa: ASLLGSGTGGELF
v_gene: TRBV6-4; CDR3aa: ASSDPYRGLNEQF
v_gene: TRBV7-9; CDR3aa: ASSLVGQGAGFEQY
v_gene: TRBV28; CDR3aa: ASSSTYYTEAF
v_gene: TRBV6-5; CDR3aa: ASSYLSGEQF
v_gene: TRBV2; CDR3aa: ASSAGRAYLYEQY
v_gene: TRBV27; CDR3aa: ASSSPGETQY
v_gene: TRBV6-5; CDR3aa: ASSYSIHPDTQY
v_gene: TRBV7-9; CDR3aa: ASSRQASGYT
v_gene: TRBV6-5; CDR3aa: ASSYSTGKVLYEQY
v_gene: TRBV28; CDR3aa: ASSTIGMLLGRDNQPQH